This T cell receptor beta chain was retrieved from a study of T cell changes during pregnancy in multiple sclerosis. Germline V gene data show CDR1 as SEHNR and CDR2 as FQNEAQ (reference sequence). CDR3 length: 15 amino acids. Trimming pared 2 bases from V and 10 bases from J, leaving 18 bases between. Some clones are missing from TCRdb's copy, which holds only in-frame ones; the method was immunoSEQ multiplex PCR. Here the sample spans about 81,000 clones, 80% to 95% being singletons. The sequences come from peripheral blood, collected in the third trimester of pregnancy. The receptor comes from a female donor in good health, enrolled as a control in a pregnancy study. The genes are TRBV7-9 and TRBJ2-1, with TRBD1 as a possible D gene (5 bases). CDR3 residues: CASSLMPGLRQEQFF. DNA of the CDR3: TGTGCCAGCAGCTTAATGCCAGGGCTACGACAGGAGCAGTTCTTC. The complete variable domain, with remaining parts taken from reference TRBV7-9 and TRBJ2-1, reads DTGVSQNPRHKITKRGQNVTFRCDPISEHNRLYWYRQTLGQGPEFLTYFQNEAQLEKSRLLSDRFSAERPKGSFSTLEIQRTEQGDSAMYLCASSLMPGLRQEQFFGPGTRLTVL.